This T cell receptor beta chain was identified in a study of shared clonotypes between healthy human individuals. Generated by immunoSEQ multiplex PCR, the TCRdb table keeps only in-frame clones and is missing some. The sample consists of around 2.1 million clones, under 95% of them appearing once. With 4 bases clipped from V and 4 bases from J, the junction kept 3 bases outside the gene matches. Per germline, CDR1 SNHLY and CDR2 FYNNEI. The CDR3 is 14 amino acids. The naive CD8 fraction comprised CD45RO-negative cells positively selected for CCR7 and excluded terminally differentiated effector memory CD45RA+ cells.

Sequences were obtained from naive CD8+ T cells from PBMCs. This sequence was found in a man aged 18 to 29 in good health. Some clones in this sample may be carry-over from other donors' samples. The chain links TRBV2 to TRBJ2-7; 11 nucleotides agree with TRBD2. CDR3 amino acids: CASSARLAGYEQYF. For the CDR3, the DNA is TGTGCCAGCAGTGCCCGACTAGCGGGATACGAGCAGTACTTC.